These T cell receptor beta chains were read from a single sample in a study of shared T cell receptors in the human thymus. Assay: immunoSEQ multiplex PCR; the TCRdb copy retains only in-frame clones and omits some. The table includes approximately 760,000 clones, approximately 83% detected once. These data also formed part of another study, on human thymus T cells.

Sequences were obtained from thymocytes. These receptors were obtained from a girl less than two years old with a congenital heart defect. Each CDR3 is given with its conserved first and last residue. Fields, in order: clone size, D gene, V gene, CDR3 protein. D genes are given only for firm matches. Size is omitted from some rows. Given values are once, few, many or a class for expanded clones.

size: -
D: -
V: TRBV7-7
CDR3: CASSLRTGNQPQHF

size: once
D: -
V: TRBV19
CDR3: CASSGGLTDTQYF

size: -
D: TRBD1
V: TRBV5-5
CDR3: CASRRLDRVESNSPLHF

size: -
D: TRBD1
V: TRBV19
CDR3: CASKSATGGHQPQHF

size: -
D: -
V: TRBV15
CDR3: CATRDSLNSPLHF

size: once
D: -
V: TRBV6-1
CDR3: CASSELAHPPDPGNQLAKNIQYF

size: -
D: -
V: TRBV19
CDR3: CASSRDRGAFF

size: -
D: -
V: TRBV10-1
CDR3: CASSPGPRGPLHF

size: -
D: -
V: TRBV7-3
CDR3: CASSSAGQNTGELFF

size: -
D: TRBD1
V: TRBV4-3
CDR3: CASSQRTGNMNTEAFF

size: -
D: TRBD2
V: TRBV10-3
CDR3: CAISEMTSGEAYEQYF

size: -
D: TRBD1
V: TRBV19
CDR3: CASIPGRWDRGNTGELFF

size: few
D: -
V: TRBV15
CDR3: CATSSPWGGNSPLHF

size: -
D: -
V: TRBV7-9
CDR3: CASGKGEDTDTQYF

size: -
D: -
V: TRBV4-3
CDR3: CASSQDTPGTIGSEQFF

size: -
D: TRBD1
V: TRBV14
CDR3: CASSQEDRGLFF

size: -
D: -
V: TRBV6-5
CDR3: CASSSEQGRGYGYTF

size: -
D: TRBD1
V: TRBV10-3
CDR3: CAISGTGSGTEAFF

size: -
D: -
V: TRBV27
CDR3: CASSFGTGYSSPLHF

size: -
D: TRBD1
V: TRBV5-1
CDR3: CASSNRGSTYEQYF

size: -
D: TRBD1
V: TRBV5-1
CDR3: CASSHRGASPLHF

size: -
D: -
V: TRBV5-1
CDR3: CASSLSSIESSYNEQFF

size: -
D: TRBD1
V: TRBV7-2
CDR3: CASRIRRRQGAGYF

size: once
D: -
V: TRBV6-1
CDR3: CASEEGSTEAFF

size: -
D: TRBD1
V: TRBV25-1
CDR3: CASSGQGYVGELFF

size: -
D: -
V: TRBV6-1
CDR3: CASRFRGKDTQYF

size: -
D: TRBD1
V: TRBV14
CDR3: CASSQEAQGALETQYF